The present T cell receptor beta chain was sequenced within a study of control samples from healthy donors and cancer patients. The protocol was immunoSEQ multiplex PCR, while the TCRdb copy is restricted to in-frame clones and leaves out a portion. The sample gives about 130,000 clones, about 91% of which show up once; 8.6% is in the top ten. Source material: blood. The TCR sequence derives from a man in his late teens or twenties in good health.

CDR3 residues: CASSRQGGTTDTQYF. For the CDR3, the DNA is TGTGCCAGCAGCCGCCAGGGGGGAACCACAGATACGCAGTATTTT. The V and J genes are TRBV14 and TRBJ2-3, with D tentatively TRBD1 (7 bases). CDR1 and CDR2 (germline): SGHDN, FVKESK. Trimming stripped 4 bases from V and 2 bases from J, with 13 bases between. This CDR3 region has 15 residues.